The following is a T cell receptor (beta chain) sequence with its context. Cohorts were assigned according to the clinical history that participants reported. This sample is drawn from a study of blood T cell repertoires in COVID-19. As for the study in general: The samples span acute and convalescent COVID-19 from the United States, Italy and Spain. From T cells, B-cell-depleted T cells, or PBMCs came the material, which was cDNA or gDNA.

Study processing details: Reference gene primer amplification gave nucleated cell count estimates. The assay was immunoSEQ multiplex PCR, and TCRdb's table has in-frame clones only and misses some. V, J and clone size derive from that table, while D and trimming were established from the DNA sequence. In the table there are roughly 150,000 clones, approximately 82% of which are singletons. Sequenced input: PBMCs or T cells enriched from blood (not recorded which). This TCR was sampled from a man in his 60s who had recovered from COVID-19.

The CDR3 DNA is TGTGCCACCAGTGACCAGACTAGCGGGGCGTCCTACAATGAGCAGTTCTTC. Its translation is CATSDQTSGASYNEQFF. This chain uses TRBV24-1 with TRBJ2-1, with TRBD2 matching over 11 bases. The ends lost 4 bases at V and 1 base at J; junction bases unmatched: 5. The germline gives CDR1 KGHDR, CDR2 SFDVKD. This CDR3 has 17 residues.